This is a list of T cell receptor beta chains from one sample in a study of OX40 agonist ivuxolimab in advanced cancers. Sequencing used immunoSEQ multiplex PCR; TCRdb keeps in-frame clones, though not all of them. The sample lists 39,000 or so clones; approximately 90% were seen once. The input for sequencing was CD4+ or CD8+ T cells sorted from blood, taken in a trial of the OX40 agonist ivuxolimab. These receptors were obtained from an adult with an advanced solid tumor such as melanoma, head and neck, liver or kidney cancer. CDR3s include the opening cysteine and the closing phenylalanine or tryptophan. The order of the fields is CDR3 protein, V gene, clone size, D gene. D genes are given only for firm matches. Rows give clone size only sometimes, using once, few, many, or a class for an expanded clone.

CASSPVPGGNHYEQYF,TRBV4-1,NA,TRBD2
CAISPRTSEAFF,TRBV10-3,NA,NA
CARSSHRGQKPYNEQFF,TRBV7-5,NA,NA
CASSLWSNQPQHF,TRBV28,NA,NA
CASSQDLGADEQFF,TRBV4-2,few,NA
CASSPPGFGRQNGELFF,TRBV18,NA,NA
CASSNNRDRGQSLSYEQYF,TRBV28,NA,TRBD1
CASSVVRDRSVLPYEQYF,TRBV9,NA,NA
CASSEALGQSTDTQYF,TRBV6-1,NA,TRBD1
CASSLAGIHEQYF,TRBV5-5,once,NA
CASRDLTSGSEQYF,TRBV11-2,once,TRBD2
CSVVGTGYHEQYF,TRBV29-1,NA,TRBD1
CASRPRTDRAAHEQYF,TRBV28,NA,TRBD1
CATRPGTGLETQYF,TRBV7-9,NA,TRBD1
CASSVDPGVNGNTIYF,TRBV9,NA,NA
CASRDLQGANYGYTF,TRBV19,NA,TRBD1
CASRETSGRSNEQFF,TRBV11-2,NA,TRBD2
CASSKQEDQPQHF,TRBV21-1,NA,NA
CASSYQSGGSQPQHF,TRBV6-6,NA,TRBD1
CASSLVTSQETQYF,TRBV5-5,NA,TRBD2
CASSLSPVYGYTF,TRBV27,NA,NA
CASSVENEQFF,TRBV9,NA,NA
CASSVVESSYNEQFF,TRBV9,once,NA
CASSTDTQYF,TRBV7-9,once,NA
CAVIGASGREFYEQYF,TRBV2,NA,TRBD2
CASSWGTWNTEQYF,TRBV19,NA,NA
CASSLVGTGQETQYF,TRBV7-8,NA,TRBD1
CASSQGVDFYNEQFF,TRBV4-2,NA,NA
CASSDCGQGYEQYF,TRBV6-4,NA,TRBD1
CASSGMGQGARPQHF,TRBV2,NA,TRBD1
CASSGLGLAENIQYF,TRBV6-1,NA,TRBD2
CASSVAEGAYEQYF,TRBV9,NA,NA
CASSFGTSGKNEQFF,TRBV27,NA,TRBD2
CASSSGKGSNQPQHF,TRBV28,NA,NA
CASSVTEFYQETQYF,TRBV28,NA,NA
CASSSQGTDTQYF,TRBV7-3,once,NA
CASSQELGVSYEQYF,TRBV4-1,NA,NA
CASSPRGETQYF,TRBV9,NA,NA
CASNPGQYMVEELFF,TRBV6-5,NA,TRBD1
CASSLTGTRNEQFF,TRBV7-9,NA,TRBD2
CASSQGRGTSTEAFF,TRBV4-3,once,NA
CASSLSTNYGYTF,TRBV27,NA,NA
CASSVASSGLNTGELFF,TRBV9,once,TRBD2
CASSLGGEGFF,TRBV28,NA,NA
CASSRSWDLIYNEQFF,TRBV5-4,NA,NA
CASSQALSGSYEQYF,TRBV4-3,NA,TRBD2
CASSASGLAVTDTQYF,TRBV9,NA,TRBD2
CASSLNLWQGTGLYQETQYF,TRBV7-6,NA,NA
CAISDRAYEQYF,TRBV10-3,NA,NA
CASSGQIAMPDTQYF,TRBV5-1,NA,NA
CASSLGLAETQYF,TRBV14,NA,TRBD2
CASSGQGNEQFF,TRBV4-2,NA,TRBD1
CASRVLGSSYEQYF,TRBV27,NA,NA
CASSYSGSSYEQYF,TRBV6-6,NA,NA
CASSLEGLGNYEQYF,TRBV5-4,NA,NA
CASSKDLAGSGNTIYF,TRBV5-6,NA,NA
CASSSVPGAMNTEAFF,TRBV7-9,NA,NA